One and the same sample provided the 19 T cell receptor beta chains below, sequenced in a study of identical twins (TCRdb year 2016). The method behind the library was 5' RACE. The instrument was an Illumina HiSeq 2000. TCRdb reprocessing: public reads trimmed at Q25 with fastp, clones called with MiXCR, in-frame beta chains kept. Here each entry gathers all rows of one CDR3 protein and keeps the most common genes and DNA. In all, the sample holds over 500,000 distinct CDR3 sequences, and approximately 22% of those were seen once. About 0.91% of the sample comes from the top ten. The same sample was also used in a study of T cells expressing NK-cell markers.

Sequencing was carried out using CD4+ T cells sorted from blood. The receptors originated from a woman between 18 and 30 years old in good health.

The chain joins TRBV4-3 to TRBJ1-6, with D hard to call. Germline lookup yields CDR1 LGHNA and CDR2 YSLEER. Trimming left V 0 bases short and J 10 bases short, with 7 bases between. The CDR3 spans 13 residues. CDR3: CASSQDFRSPLHF. The CDR3 bases are TGCGCCAGCAGCCAAGATTTTCGATCACCCCTCCACTTT.

In this sample, this clonotype turned up a few times. The genes are TRBV11-1 and TRBJ2-1; 8 bases are a match to TRBD2. The germline V gene has CDR1 SGHAT and CDR2 FQDESV (reference sequence). CDR3 length: 18 amino acids. With 4 bases clipped from V and 2 bases from J, the junction kept 13 bases outside the gene matches. CDR3 protein: CASSSPAGGRPTYNEQFF. CDR3 DNA sequence: TGTGCCAGCAGCTCCCCCGCTGGCGGGAGGCCCACCTACAATGAGCAGTTCTTC.

J is TRBJ2-7 and V is TRBV5-1; D not certain. The CDR3 totals 13 residues. V was clipped by 0 bases and J by 2 bases, with 6 bases between them. From germline, CDR1 is SGHRS and CDR2 YFSETQ. The CDR3 here is CASSLVGTYEQYF. The CDR3 DNA reads as TGCGCCAGCAGCTTGGTCGGAACCTACGAGCAGTACTTC.

The rearrangement joins TRBV7-2 to TRBJ2-3, with D uncertain. Per the germline V gene, CDR1 is SGHTA and CDR2 is FQGNSA. V was clipped by 3 bases and J by 0 bases, with 7 bases between them. The CDR3 is 14 amino acids. The CDR3 bases are TGTGCCAGCAGCTTCGACTCCAGCACAGATACGCAGTATTTT. It yields the protein CASSFDSSTDTQYF. Filled out from reference TRBV7-2 and TRBJ2-3, the complete variable domain reads GAGVSQSPSNKVTEKGKDVELRCDPISGHTALYWYRQSLGQGLEFLIYFQGNSAPDKSGLPSDRFSAERTGGSVSTLTIQRTQQEDSAVYLCASSFDSSTDTQYFGPGTRLTVL.

This clonotype was recorded a few times. CDR3 nucleotide sequence: TGTGCCTCTGGGACATACTCCTACGAGCAGTACTTC. Translated, it gives CASGTYSYEQYF. The chain links TRBV2 to TRBJ2-7; perhaps TRBD1 as D (6 bases). The CDR3 runs 12 residues. The V end was cut by 11 bases, the J end by 0 bases, with 11 bases between. Germline V gene sequence: CDR1 SNHLY, CDR2 FYNNEI.

The rearrangement uses TRBV20-1 and TRBJ1-1; TRBD1 matches at 10 bases. CDR3 size: 14 residues. The V gene end was trimmed by 5 bases and the J gene end by 5 bases; junction bases not matched to a gene: 8. The germline CDR1 and CDR2 sequences are DFQATT and SNEGSKA (reference sequence). Written as DNA, the CDR3 is TGCAGTGCTCGACAGGGGGCGAGAAATACTGAAGCTTTCTTT. As protein: CSARQGARNTEAFF.

CDR3 sequence (DNA): TGCAGCGTTGCACAGGGTACTCAGCCCCAGCATTTT. It translates to CSVAQGTQPQHF. The chain recombines TRBV29-1 with TRBJ1-5; maybe TRBD1 (6 bases). The germline gives CDR1 SQVTM, CDR2 ANQGSEA. The CDR3 is 12 amino acids. With 4 bases removed from V and 6 bases from J, the gap between germline ends came to 10 bases.

This clonotype was counted many times. This rearrangement joins TRBV5-5 to TRBJ1-1; D call uncertain. The CDR3 consists of 14 residues. The V end was cut by 2 bases, the J end by 2 bases, with 10 bases between. The germline CDR1 and CDR2 sequences are SGHKS and YYEKEE (reference sequence). This chain's CDR3 is CASSFDPINTEAFF. CDR3 DNA: TGTGCCAGCAGCTTCGACCCAATTAACACTGAAGCTTTCTTT.

This clonotype was seen a handful of times. V usage is TRBV29-1 and J usage is TRBJ2-1, with 7 bases aligning to TRBD1. Germline CDR1 and CDR2: SQVTM and ANQGSEA. V was pared by 7 bases and J by 4 bases, with 4 bases of the junction left unmatched. The CDR3 is 12 amino acids. The CDR3 is CSAGTAYNEQFF. In DNA, the CDR3 is TGCAGCGCCGGGACAGCATACAATGAGCAGTTCTTC.

The V and J genes are TRBV7-9 and TRBJ2-3, with D possibly matching TRBD1 (5 bases). Per the germline V gene, CDR1 is SEHNR and CDR2 is FQNEAQ (reference sequence). Trimming shortened V by 2 bases and J by 1 base, and 10 bases separated the two germline ends. The CDR3 has 15 amino acids. CDR3 in amino acids: CASSLSGSGTDTQYF. DNA for the CDR3: TGTGCCAGCAGCTTATCAGGGTCTGGCACAGATACGCAGTATTTT.

This clonotype was seen only a few times. The gene calls are TRBV10-3 and TRBJ2-7; the match to TRBD1 covers 11 bases. V shed 6 bases, J shed 0 bases, and the junction held 1 base outside the gene matches. Per germline, CDR1 ENHRY and CDR2 SYGVKD. This CDR3 region has 14 residues. CDR3 sequence reads: CAISGTGGSYEQYF. The CDR3 DNA sequence: TGTGCCATCAGCGGGACAGGGGGCTCCTACGAGCAGTACTTC.

The chain has TRBV4-3 and TRBJ2-3; D uncertain. CDR3 length: 13 amino acids. V shed 0 bases and J shed 5 bases, with 6 bases lying between them. The germline gives CDR1 LGHNA, CDR2 YSLEER. In nucleotides, the CDR3 is TGCGCCAGCAGCCAAGATCTCGGAGATACGCAGTATTTT. As protein: CASSQDLGDTQYF.

The chain combines TRBV20-1 with TRBJ2-3; TRBD2 matches 9 bases. The CDR3 length is 15 residues. Trimming took 0 bases from V and 3 from J; bases not matched to a gene: 4. Germline V gene lookup returns CDR1 DFQATT and CDR2 SNEGSKA (reference sequence). CDR3 sequence: CSARDGGLATDTQYF. In DNA form, the CDR3 reads TGCAGTGCTAGAGATGGGGGACTAGCTACAGATACGCAGTATTTT.

In this sample, this clonotype turned up a few times. The chain has TRBV29-1 and TRBJ2-3; D perhaps matches TRBD2 (5 bases). Trimming took off 7 bases at V and 1 base at J, with 15 bases between the two ends. This CDR3 is built from 14 residues. CDR1 is SQVTM, CDR2 ANQGSEA, per germline. The CDR3 DNA is TGCAGCGACCCTCCCCGCGGGTGCACAGATACGCAGTATTTT. Translated: CSDPPRGCTDTQYF.

This clonotype was picked up a small number of times. This chain uses TRBV6-1 with TRBJ2-6; D call uncertain. This CDR3 region has 13 residues. Germline V lookup: CDR1 MNHNS, CDR2 SASEGT. V was trimmed by 6 bases and J by 4 bases, leaving 7 bases between them. The DNA of the CDR3 is TGTGCCAGCAGGAGGTCCGGGGCCAACGTCCTGACTTTC. Its protein product is CASRRSGANVLTF.

V gene TRBV6-1 combines with J gene TRBJ2-3; 8 bases align to TRBD1. In germline, CDR1 is MNHNS, CDR2 SASEGT. The CDR3 runs to 15 residues. Trimming took 7 bases from V and 0 from J; bases not matched to a gene: 6. In nucleotides, the CDR3 is TGTGCCAGCACCTACCAGGGGGCTAGCACAGATACGCAGTATTTT. Translated, it gives CASTYQGASTDTQYF.

The rearrangement uses TRBV6-1 and TRBJ1-1, with 9 bases lining up with TRBD1. Germline V gene sequence: CDR1 MNHNS, CDR2 SASEGT. V was clipped by 6 bases and J by 1 base; unmatched bases: 12. CDR3 length: 17 amino acids. The CDR3 loop is CASSPNPGTGTNTEAFF. The CDR3 region has the DNA TGTGCCAGCAGCCCAAATCCGGGGACAGGGACGAACACTGAAGCTTTCTTT.

A few counts support this clonotype. This chain joins TRBV6-5 and TRBJ2-3; possible D gene TRBD1, 5 bases. CDR1 and CDR2 from the germline V gene are MNHEY and SVGAGI. This CDR3 is 17 amino acids long. V gave up 2 bases and J gave up 2 bases, with 17 bases separating them. The CDR3 here is CASSYPFQGLVTDTQYF. CDR3 nucleotide sequence: TGTGCCAGCAGTTACCCCTTCCAGGGATTAGTCACAGATACGCAGTATTTT.

DNA for the CDR3: TGCAGTGCTAGCAATTCCGGAGGTGAAAAACTGTTTTTT. Translation gives CSASNSGGEKLFF. The chain carries TRBV20-1 and TRBJ1-4, with D hard to call. Germline V CDR1 and CDR2: DFQATT, SNEGSKA (reference sequence). The CDR3 loop spans 13 amino acids. V lost 3 bases, J lost 7 bases, and 12 bases lay in between.